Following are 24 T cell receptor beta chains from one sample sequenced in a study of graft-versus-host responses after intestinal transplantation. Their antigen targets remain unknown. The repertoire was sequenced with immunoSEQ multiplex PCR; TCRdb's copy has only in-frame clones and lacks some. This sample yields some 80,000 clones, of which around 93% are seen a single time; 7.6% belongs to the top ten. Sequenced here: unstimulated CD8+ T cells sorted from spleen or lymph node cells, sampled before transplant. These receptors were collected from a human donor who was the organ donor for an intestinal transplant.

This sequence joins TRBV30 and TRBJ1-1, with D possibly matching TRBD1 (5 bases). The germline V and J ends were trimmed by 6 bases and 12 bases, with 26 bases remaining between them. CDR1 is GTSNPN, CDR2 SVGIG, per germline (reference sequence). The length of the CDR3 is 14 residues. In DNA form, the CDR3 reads TGTGCCTGTGACCTTCGTCAGGGTTGGTCAGCCCCTTTCTTT. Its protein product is CACDLRQGWSAPFF.

The CDR3 reads CASSVIWDGNYEQYF. In DNA form, the CDR3 reads TGTGCCAGCAGTGTTATTTGGGACGGCAACTACGAGCAGTACTTC. The rearrangement joins TRBV6-5 to TRBJ2-7, with D perhaps assigned TRBD1 or TRBD2 (5 bases each). Germline CDR1 is MNHEY and CDR2 is SVGAGI. V was trimmed by 5 bases and J by 3 bases, leaving 17 bases between them. This CDR3 is built from 15 residues.

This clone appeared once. In DNA form, the CDR3 reads TGTGCCAGCAGCTTAGTTGGAAACACCATATATTTT. This translates into CASSLVGNTIYF. This rearrangement joins TRBV5-8 to TRBJ1-3; unclear D gene. The CDR3 has 12 residues. V gave up 2 bases and J gave up 3 bases, with 3 bases separating them. Germline CDR1 reads SGHTS; CDR2 reads YDEGEE.

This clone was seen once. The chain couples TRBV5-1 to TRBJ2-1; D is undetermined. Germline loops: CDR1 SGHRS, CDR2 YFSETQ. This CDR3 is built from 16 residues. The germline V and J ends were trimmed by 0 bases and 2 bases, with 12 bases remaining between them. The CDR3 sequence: CASSLEGNRPYNEQFF. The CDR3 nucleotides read TGCGCCAGCAGCTTGGAAGGAAACCGGCCCTACAATGAGCAGTTCTTC.

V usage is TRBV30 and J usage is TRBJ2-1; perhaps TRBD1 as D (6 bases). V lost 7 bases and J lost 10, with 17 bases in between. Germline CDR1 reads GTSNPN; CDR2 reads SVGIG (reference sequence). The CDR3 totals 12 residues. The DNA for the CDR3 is TGTGCCTCCTCCAGAGGGGACATCGAGCAGTTCTTC. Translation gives CASSRGDIEQFF.

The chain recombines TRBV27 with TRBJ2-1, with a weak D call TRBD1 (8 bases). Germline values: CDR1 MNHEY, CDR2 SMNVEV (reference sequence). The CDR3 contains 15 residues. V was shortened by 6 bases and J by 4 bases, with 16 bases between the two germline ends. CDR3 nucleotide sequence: TGTGCCAGCAGGAGCGGGACAGGAGCATACAATGAGCAGTTCTTC. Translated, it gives CASRSGTGAYNEQFF.

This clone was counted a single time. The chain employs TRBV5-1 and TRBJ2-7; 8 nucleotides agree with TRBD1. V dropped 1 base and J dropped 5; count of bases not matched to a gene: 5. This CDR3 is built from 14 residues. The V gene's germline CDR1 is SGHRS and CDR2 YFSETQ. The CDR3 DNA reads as TGCGCCAGCAGCTTGTTTCAGGGGGCCGACGAGCAGTACTTC. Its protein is CASSLFQGADEQYF. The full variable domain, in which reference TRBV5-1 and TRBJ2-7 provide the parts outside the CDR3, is KAGVTQTPRYLIKTRGQQVTLSCSPISGHRSVSWYQQTPGQGLQFLFEYFSETQRNKGNFPGRFSGRQFSNSRSEMNVSTLELGDSALYLCASSLFQGADEQYFGPGTRLTVT.

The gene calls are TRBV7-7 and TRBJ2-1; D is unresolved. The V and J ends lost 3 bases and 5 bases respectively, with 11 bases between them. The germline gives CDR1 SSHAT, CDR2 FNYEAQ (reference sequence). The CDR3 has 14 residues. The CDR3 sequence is CASSLWKGNNEQFF. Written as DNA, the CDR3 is TGTGCCAGCAGCTTGTGGAAAGGTAACAATGAGCAGTTCTTC.

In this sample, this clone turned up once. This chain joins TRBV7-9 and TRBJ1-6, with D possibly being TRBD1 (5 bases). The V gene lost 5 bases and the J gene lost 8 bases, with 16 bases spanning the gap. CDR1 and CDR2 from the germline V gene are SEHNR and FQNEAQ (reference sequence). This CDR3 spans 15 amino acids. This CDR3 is CASSPGLGGDSPLHF. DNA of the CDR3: TGTGCCAGCAGCCCAGGGCTTGGTGGAGATTCACCCCTCCACTTT.

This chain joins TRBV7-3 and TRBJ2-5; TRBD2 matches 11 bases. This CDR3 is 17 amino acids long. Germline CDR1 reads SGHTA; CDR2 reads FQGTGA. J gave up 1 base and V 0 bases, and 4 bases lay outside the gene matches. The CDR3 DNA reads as TGTGCCAGCAGCTTAACCGGGACTAGCGGACGCCAAGAGACCCAGTACTTC. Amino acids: CASSLTGTSGRQETQYF.

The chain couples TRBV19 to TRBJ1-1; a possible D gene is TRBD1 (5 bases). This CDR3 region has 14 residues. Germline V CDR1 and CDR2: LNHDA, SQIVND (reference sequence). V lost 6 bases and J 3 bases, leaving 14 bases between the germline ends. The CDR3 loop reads CASSTGTHYTEAFF. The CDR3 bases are TGTGCCAGTAGCACCGGGACCCACTACACTGAAGCTTTCTTT.

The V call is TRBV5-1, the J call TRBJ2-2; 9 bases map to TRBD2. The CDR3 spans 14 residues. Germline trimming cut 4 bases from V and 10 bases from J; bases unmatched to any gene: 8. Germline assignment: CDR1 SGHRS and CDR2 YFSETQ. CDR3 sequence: CASSPEPSGEELFF. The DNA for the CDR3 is TGCGCCAGCAGCCCGGAACCTAGCGGGGAGGAGCTGTTTTTT.

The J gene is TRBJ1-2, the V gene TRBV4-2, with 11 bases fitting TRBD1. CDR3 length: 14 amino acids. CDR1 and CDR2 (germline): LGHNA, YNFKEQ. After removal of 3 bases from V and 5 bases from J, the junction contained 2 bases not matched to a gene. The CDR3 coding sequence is TGTGCCAGCAGCCAGGGGACAGGGGGGTATGGCTACACCTTC. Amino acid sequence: CASSQGTGGYGYTF.

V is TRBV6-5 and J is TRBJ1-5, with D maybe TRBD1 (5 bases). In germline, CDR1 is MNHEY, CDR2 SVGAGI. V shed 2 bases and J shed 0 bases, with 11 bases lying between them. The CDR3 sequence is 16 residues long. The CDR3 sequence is CASSYLGLLSNQPQHF. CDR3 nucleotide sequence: TGTGCCAGCAGTTACCTGGGACTCCTTAGCAATCAGCCCCAGCATTTT.

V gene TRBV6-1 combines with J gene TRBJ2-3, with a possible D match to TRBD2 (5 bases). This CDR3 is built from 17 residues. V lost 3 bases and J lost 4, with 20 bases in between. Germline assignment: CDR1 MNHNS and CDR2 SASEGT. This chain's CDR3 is CASSDPHRGSRPDTQYF. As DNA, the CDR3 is TGTGCCAGCAGTGACCCGCACCGGGGAAGCAGGCCAGATACGCAGTATTTT.

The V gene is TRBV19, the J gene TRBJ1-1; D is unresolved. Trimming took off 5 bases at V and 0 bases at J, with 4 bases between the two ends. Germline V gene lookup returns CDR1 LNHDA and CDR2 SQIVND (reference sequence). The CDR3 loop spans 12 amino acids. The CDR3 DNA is TGTGCCAGTAGTCAGATGAACACTGAAGCTTTCTTT. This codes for CASSQMNTEAFF. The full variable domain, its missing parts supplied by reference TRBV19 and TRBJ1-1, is DGGITQSPKYLFRKEGQNVTLSCEQNLNHDAMYWYRQDPGQGLRLIYYSQIVNDFQKGDIAEGYSVSREKKESFPLTVTSAQKNPTAFYLCASSQMNTEAFFGQGTRLTVV.

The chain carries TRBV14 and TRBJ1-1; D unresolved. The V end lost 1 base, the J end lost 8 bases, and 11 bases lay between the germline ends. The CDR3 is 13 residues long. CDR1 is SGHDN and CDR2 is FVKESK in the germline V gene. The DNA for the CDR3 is TGTGCCAGCAGCCAAGGGGCTGAACACGAAGCTTTCTTT. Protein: CASSQGAEHEAFF.

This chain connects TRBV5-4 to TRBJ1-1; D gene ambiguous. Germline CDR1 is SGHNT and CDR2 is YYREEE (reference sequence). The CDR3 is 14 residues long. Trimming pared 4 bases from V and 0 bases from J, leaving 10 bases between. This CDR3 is CASSPENMNTEAFF. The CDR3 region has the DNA TGTGCCAGCAGCCCCGAAAACATGAACACTGAAGCTTTCTTT.

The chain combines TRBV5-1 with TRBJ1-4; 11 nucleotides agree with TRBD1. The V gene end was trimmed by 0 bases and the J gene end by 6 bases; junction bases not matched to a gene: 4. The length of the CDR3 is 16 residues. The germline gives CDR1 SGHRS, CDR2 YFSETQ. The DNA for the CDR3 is TGCGCCAGCAGCTTGGGGACAGGGGGCAATTATGAAAAACTGTTTTTT. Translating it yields CASSLGTGGNYEKLFF.

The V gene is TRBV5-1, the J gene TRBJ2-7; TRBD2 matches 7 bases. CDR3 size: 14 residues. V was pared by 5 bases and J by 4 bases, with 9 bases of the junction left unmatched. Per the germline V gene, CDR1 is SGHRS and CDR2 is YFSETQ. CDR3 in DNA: TGCGCCAGCAGTCATGGAAGGGGACTATACGAGCAGTACTTC. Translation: CASSHGRGLYEQYF. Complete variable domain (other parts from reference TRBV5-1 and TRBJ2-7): KAGVTQTPRYLIKTRGQQVTLSCSPISGHRSVSWYQQTPGQGLQFLFEYFSETQRNKGNFPGRFSGRQFSNSRSEMNVSTLELGDSALYLCASSHGRGLYEQYFGPGTRLTVT.

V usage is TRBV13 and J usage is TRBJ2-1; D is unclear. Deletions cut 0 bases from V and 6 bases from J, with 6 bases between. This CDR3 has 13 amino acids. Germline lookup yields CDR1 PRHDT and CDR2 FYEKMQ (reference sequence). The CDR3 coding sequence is TGTGCCAGCAGCTTAGGGGTTCCCAATGAGCAGTTCTTC. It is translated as CASSLGVPNEQFF.

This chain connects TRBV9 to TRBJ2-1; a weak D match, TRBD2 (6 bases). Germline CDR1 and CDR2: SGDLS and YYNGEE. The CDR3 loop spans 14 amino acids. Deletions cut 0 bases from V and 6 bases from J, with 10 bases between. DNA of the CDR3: TGTGCCAGCAGCGTAGCTGGAGCGGGCAATGAGCAGTTCTTC. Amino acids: CASSVAGAGNEQFF.

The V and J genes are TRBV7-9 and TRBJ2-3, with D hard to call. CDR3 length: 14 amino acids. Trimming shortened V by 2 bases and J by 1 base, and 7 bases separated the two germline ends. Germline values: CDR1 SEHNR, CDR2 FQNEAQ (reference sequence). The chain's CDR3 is CASSLNLRTDTQYF. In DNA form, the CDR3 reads TGTGCCAGCAGCTTAAACCTTCGCACAGATACGCAGTATTTT.

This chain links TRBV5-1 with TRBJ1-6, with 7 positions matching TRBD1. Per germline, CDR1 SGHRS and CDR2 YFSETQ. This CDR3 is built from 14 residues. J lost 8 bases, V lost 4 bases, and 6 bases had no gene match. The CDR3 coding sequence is TGCGCCAGCAGCCCGGGACAGCAGGATTCACCCCTCCACTTT. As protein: CASSPGQQDSPLHF.